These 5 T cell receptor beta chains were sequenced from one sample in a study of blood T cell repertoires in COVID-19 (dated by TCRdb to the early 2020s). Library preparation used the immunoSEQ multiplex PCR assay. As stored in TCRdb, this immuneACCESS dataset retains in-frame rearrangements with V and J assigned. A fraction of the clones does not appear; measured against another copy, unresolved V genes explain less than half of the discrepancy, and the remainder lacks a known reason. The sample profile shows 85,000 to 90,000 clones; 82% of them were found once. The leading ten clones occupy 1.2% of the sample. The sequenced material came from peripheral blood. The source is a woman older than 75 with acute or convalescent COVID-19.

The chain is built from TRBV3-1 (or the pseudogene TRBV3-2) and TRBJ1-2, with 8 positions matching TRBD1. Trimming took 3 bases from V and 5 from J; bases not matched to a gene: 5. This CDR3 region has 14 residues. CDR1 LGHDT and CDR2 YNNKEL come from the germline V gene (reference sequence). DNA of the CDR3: TGTGCCAGCAGCCATACAGGGGGGGGTTATGGCTACACCTTC. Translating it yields CASSHTGGGYGYTF.

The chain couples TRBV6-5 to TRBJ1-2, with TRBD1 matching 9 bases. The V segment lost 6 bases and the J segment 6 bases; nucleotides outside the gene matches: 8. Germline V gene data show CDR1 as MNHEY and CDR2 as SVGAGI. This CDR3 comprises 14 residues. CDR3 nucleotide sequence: TGTGCCAGCAGATGGGACAGGGTAGAGAATGGCTACACCTTC. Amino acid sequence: CASRWDRVENGYTF.

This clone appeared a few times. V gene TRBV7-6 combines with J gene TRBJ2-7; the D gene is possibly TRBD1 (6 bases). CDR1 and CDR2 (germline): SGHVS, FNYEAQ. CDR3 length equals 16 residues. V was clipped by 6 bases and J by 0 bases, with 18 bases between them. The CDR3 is CASSDETGPGSYEQYF. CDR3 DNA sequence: TGTGCCAGCAGTGACGAGACAGGCCCTGGCTCCTACGAGCAGTACTTC.

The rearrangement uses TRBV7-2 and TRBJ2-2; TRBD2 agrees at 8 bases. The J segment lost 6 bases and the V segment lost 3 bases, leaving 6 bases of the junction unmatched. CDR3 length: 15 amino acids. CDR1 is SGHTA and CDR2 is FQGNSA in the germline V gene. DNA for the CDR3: TGTGCCAGCAGCTTGCACGGGACTAGGCCCGGGGAGCTGTTTTTT. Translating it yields CASSLHGTRPGELFF.

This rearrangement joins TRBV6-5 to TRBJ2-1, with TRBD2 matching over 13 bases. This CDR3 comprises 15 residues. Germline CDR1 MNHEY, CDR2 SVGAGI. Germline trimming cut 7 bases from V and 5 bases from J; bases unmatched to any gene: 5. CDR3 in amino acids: CASIQLAGGHNEQFF. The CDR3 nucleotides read TGTGCCAGCATCCAACTAGCGGGGGGGCACAATGAGCAGTTCTTC.